Here is one TCR beta chain with its context. Its antigen is currently unknown. Time point of the sample: newly diagnosed, previously untreated cHL patient sample. Acting as the comparison were PBMCs from newly diagnosed, untreated classical Hodgkin lymphoma. The data were produced by immunoSEQ multiplex PCR, yet TCRdb's version contains in-frame clones alone and is incomplete. The sample lists about 30,000 clones; roughly nine tenths were seen once. This specimen comes from a study of PD-1 blockade in classical Hodgkin lymphoma. Trimming shortened V by 2 bases and J by 7 bases, and 16 bases separated the two germline ends. The CDR3 has 15 amino acids. The V gene's germline CDR1 is LNHDA and CDR2 SQIVND (reference sequence). General study points: Nothing has yet pinned down what causes the repertoire differences, possibly disease activity or prior therapy. Reports described newly diagnosed patients as having lower baseline TCR diversity than healthy donors.

Sequencing input: peripheral blood mononuclear cells (PBMCs). This TCR came from a human donor with classical Hodgkin lymphoma. This rearrangement joins TRBV19 to TRBJ2-3; possible D gene TRBD2, 6 bases. This chain's CDR3 is CASSIFGGDVNTQYF. The CDR3 DNA reads as TGTGCCAGTAGTATATTCGGGGGAGACGTAAATACGCAGTATTTT.